The rows below give T cell receptor beta chains drawn from one sample of a study of tumor-infiltrating lymphocytes in primary liver carcinoma. TCRdb analysed the multiplex PCR reads with MiXCR anew, one entry per CDR3 protein. Among about 320,000 distinct CDR3 sequences listed, 50% to 70% were seen once. The specimen sequenced was peripheral blood. These receptors were collected from a middle-aged man with primary liver carcinoma and hepatitis B virus infection. CDR3s include the opening cysteine and the closing phenylalanine or tryptophan.

v_call	j_call	cdr3_aa
TRBV19	TRBJ2-1	CASKDYNEQFF
TRBV4-1	TRBJ2-2	CASSLLTGELLF
TRBV5-6	TRBJ2-5	CASSSLLDPGLETQYF
TRBV5-4	TRBJ2-3	CASSHRTSGITDTQYF
TRBV14	TRBJ2-1	CARSPPWTGKGGSAYNEQFF
TRBV5-1	TRBJ1-1	CASSQGQGGYTEAFF
TRBV5-6	TRBJ2-1	CASSLAGEGEQFF
TRBV5-6	TRBJ2-1	CASSRSGLATYDEQFF
TRBV6-1	TRBJ1-1	CASSALQGTNTEAFF
TRBV5-6	TRBJ1-1	CASSLDRGTTVNTEAFF
TRBV11-2	TRBJ2-1	CANRSSDNEQIF
TRBV14	TRBJ2-5	CASSQQGSMYF
TRBV11-1	TRBJ1-2	CASSRSCDNYGYTF
TRBV28	TRBJ1-3	CASSFPGASGNTIYF
TRBV6-5	TRBJ2-7	CASSYSKGTGTLEQYF
TRBV6-1	TRBJ2-7	CASNRDASSYEQYF
TRBV2	TRBJ2-2	CASRGPNAGELFF
TRBV5-1	TRBJ2-7	CASMDLLSSYEQYF
TRBV6-1	TRBJ1-6	CASSALTGADSPLHF
TRBV5-4	TRBJ2-2	CASSVDDTGELFF
TRBV6-5	TRBJ1-2	CAGSKAGTNGYTF
TRBV11-2	TRBJ1-1	CTSSLGVVRVAEAFF
TRBV29-1	TRBJ2-1	CSVDPAGGNEQFF
TRBV5-6	TRBJ2-1	CASSSGTYEQFF
TRBV5-4	TRBJ2-2	CASSSPTDTEELFF
TRBV6-5	TRBJ2-3	CASSYSASGVLTDTQYF
TRBV4-3	TRBJ1-2	CASSQDTRTAYGYTF
TRBV6-6	TRBJ2-1	CASSYGTADYEQFF
TRBV6-2/TRBV6-3	TRBJ1-6	CASMRGNSSPLRF
TRBV4-2	TRBJ2-7	CASSVTSGSVYEQYF
TRBV5-5	TRBJ2-5	CASSSTQETQYF
TRBV6-6	TRBJ2-5	CASSHGISGTRGETQYF